This TCR beta chain was profiled in a study of cytomegalovirus exposure and HLA in healthy donors. Study details: Out of 180 million or so T cells, an earlier analysis found about 100 million unique TCR beta sequences in total. Early released data comprised 80 million to 100 million unique TCRs from HLA-typed donors. Points from the study as a whole: The study flagged 150 to 200 TCR beta chains as cytomegalovirus-associated. There was a cluster of highly shared sequence variants that was likely a sequencing artifact.

This clone occurred once. What it binds is unknown. PCR involved 60 Vbeta and 13 Jbeta primers. TCRdb's table, derived via immunoSEQ multiplex PCR, lists solely in-frame clones and lacks some. This repertoire shows about 150,000 clones, 60% to 80% found once; its top ten account for 1.5% to 2%. The receptor was derived from a woman aged 30 to 39 in good health and CMV-seronegative. Material for sequencing was PBMCs.

This CDR3 is CASRRDPGTEAFF. In DNA form, the CDR3 reads TGTGCCAGCAGGAGAGACCCGGGGACTGAAGCTTTCTTT. The chain combines TRBV27 with TRBJ1-1; the D is unclear. The germline V gene has CDR1 MNHEY and CDR2 SMNVEV (reference sequence). This CDR3 comprises 13 residues. The germline V and J ends were trimmed by 6 bases and 5 bases, with 13 bases remaining between them.